Shown below are 8 T cell receptor beta chains from a single sample sequenced in a study of T cells in Graves' hyperthyroidism and ophthalmopathy. TCR beta CDR3 sequences were amplified from RNA transcripts. The TCR CDR3 was amplified in a first-round RT-PCR using the HTBI primer set. TCRdb recomputed calls from the multiplex PCR reads with MiXCR, one row per CDR3 protein. Of around 490,000 distinct CDR3 sequences in the sample, 15% to 20% were seen once. The sequenced material came from blood. Source of these receptors: a middle-aged man with Graves' ophthalmopathy.

The chain is built from TRBV6-2 or TRBV6-3 and TRBJ2-2, with D perhaps matching TRBD2 (6 bases). V lost 7 bases to trimming and J lost 5 bases, with 14 bases between them. CDR1 is MNHEY and CDR2 is SVGEGT in the germline V gene. The CDR3 covers 14 residues. The CDR3 nucleotides are TGTGCCAGCACTCCCTCGGCGGGGACCGGGGAGCTGTTTTTT. It yields the protein CASTPSAGTGELFF.

This clonotype has just a few counts. The chain combines TRBV6-1 with TRBJ2-1, with D uncertain. The CDR3 extends over 13 amino acids. The V and J ends lost 5 bases and 7 bases respectively, with 12 bases between them. Germline V gene lookup returns CDR1 MNHNS and CDR2 SASEGT. The CDR3: CASSLGPWNEQFF. DNA for the CDR3: TGTGCCAGCAGTCTGGGCCCGTGGAATGAGCAGTTCTTC.

This clonotype was observed a handful of times. The chain uses TRBV19 and TRBJ2-3, with a weak D call TRBD2 (6 bases). Germline V gene data show CDR1 as LNHDA and CDR2 as SQIVND (reference sequence). The CDR3 is 15 residues long. The V end was cut by 4 bases, the J end by 6 bases, with 17 bases between. CDR3 sequence (DNA): TGTGCCAGTAGTAAGGACGGGAGAGAGTTGGATACGCAGTATTTT. Translating gives CASSKDGRELDTQYF.

This clonotype was detected ten times or more. The chain joins TRBV11-2 to TRBJ2-3; 7 positions match TRBD2. The CDR3 covers 16 residues. The germline gives CDR1 SGHAT, CDR2 FQNNGV. V shed 1 base, J shed 2 bases, and the junction held 6 bases outside the gene matches. CDR3 residues: CASSLGKRGYTDTQYF. CDR3 in DNA: TGTGCCAGCAGCTTAGGGAAGCGGGGCTACACAGATACGCAGTATTTT.

In its sample, this clonotype was seen many times. The CDR3 here is CASSEIGSAHGDTEAFF. The CDR3 coding sequence is TGTGCCAGCAGTGAAATCGGTTCCGCCCACGGGGACACTGAAGCTTTCTTT. This sequence joins TRBV2 and TRBJ1-1; unclear D gene. Germline assignment: CDR1 SNHLY and CDR2 FYNNEI. The CDR3 consists of 17 residues. V lost 2 bases to trimming and J lost 3 bases, with 19 bases between them.

This clonotype was seen at least ten times. The V gene is TRBV13, the J gene TRBJ2-7; D might be TRBD1 (6 bases). The CDR3 covers 12 residues. Germline V gives CDR1 PRHDT, CDR2 FYEKMQ (reference sequence). The V gene lost 5 bases and the J gene lost 6 bases, with 11 bases spanning the gap. The CDR3 here is CASSATGPEQYF. In DNA form, the CDR3 reads TGTGCCAGCAGCGCAACAGGGCCCGAGCAGTACTTC.

In this sample, this clonotype turned up many times. CDR3 bases: TGTGCCAGCTCGAGGGAAAGGGAGACCCAGTACTTC. Protein product: CASSRERETQYF. V and J are TRBV12-3 or TRBV12-4 and TRBJ2-5, with a possible D match to TRBD2 (5 bases). The V end was cut by 8 bases, the J end by 5 bases, with 12 bases between. This CDR3 contains 12 residues.

The chain carries TRBV6-9 and TRBJ1-6; D gene ambiguous. The CDR3 has 13 amino acids. Per the germline V gene, CDR1 is MNHGY and CDR2 is SVAAGI. V dropped 3 bases and J dropped 19 bases, with 19 bases sitting between them. This CDR3 reads CASSYDRTRSVHF. The CDR3 DNA follows: TGTGCCAGCAGTTACGATCGAACGAGATCCGTTCACTTT.